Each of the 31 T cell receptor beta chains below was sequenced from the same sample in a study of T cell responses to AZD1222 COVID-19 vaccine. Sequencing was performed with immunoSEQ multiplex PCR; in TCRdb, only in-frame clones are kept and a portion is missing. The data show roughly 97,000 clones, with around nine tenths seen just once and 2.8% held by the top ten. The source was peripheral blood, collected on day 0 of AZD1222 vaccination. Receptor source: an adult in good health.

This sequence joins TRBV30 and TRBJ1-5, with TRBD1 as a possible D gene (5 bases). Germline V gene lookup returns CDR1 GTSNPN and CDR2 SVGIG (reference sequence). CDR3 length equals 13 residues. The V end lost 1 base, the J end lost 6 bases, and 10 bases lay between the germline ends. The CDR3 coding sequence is TGTGCCTGGAGTGCGGGGGGGACTCAGCCCCAGCATTTT. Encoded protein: CAWSAGGTQPQHF.

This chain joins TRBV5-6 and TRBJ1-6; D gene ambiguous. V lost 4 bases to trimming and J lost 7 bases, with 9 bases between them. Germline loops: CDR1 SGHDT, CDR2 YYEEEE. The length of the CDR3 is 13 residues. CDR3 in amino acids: CASSNERNSPLHF. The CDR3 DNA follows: TGTGCCAGCAGCAACGAGCGGAATTCACCCCTCCACTTT.

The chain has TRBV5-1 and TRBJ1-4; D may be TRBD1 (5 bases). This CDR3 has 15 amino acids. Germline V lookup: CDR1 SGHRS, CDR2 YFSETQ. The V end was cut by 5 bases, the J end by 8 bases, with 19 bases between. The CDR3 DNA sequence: TGCGCCAGCAGTCCCGGGACCCAGGTCGGGGAAAAACTGTTTTTT. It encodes CASSPGTQVGEKLFF.

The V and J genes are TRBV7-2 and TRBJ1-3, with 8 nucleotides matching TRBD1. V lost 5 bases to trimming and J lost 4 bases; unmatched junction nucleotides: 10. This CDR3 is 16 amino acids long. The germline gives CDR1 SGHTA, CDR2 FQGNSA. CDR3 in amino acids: CASSPPGQGVGNTIYF. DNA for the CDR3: TGTGCCAGCAGCCCTCCCGGACAGGGTGTGGGAAACACCATATATTTT.

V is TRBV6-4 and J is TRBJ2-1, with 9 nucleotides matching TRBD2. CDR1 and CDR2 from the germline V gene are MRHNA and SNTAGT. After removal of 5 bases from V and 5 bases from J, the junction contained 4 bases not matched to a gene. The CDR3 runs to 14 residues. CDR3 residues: CASSIAGENNEQFF. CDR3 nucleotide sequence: TGTGCCAGCAGTATAGCGGGGGAAAACAATGAGCAGTTCTTC.

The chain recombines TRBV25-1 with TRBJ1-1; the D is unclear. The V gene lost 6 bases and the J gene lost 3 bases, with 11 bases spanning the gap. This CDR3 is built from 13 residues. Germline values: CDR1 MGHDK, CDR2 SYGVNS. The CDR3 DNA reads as TGTGCCAGCAGACACACAGCAGACACTGAAGCTTTCTTT. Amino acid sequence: CASRHTADTEAFF. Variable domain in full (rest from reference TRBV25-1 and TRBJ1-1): EADIYQTPRYLVIGTGKKITLECSQTMGHDKMYWYQQDPGMELHLIHYSYGVNSTEKGDLSSESTVSRIRTEHFPLTLESARPSHTSQYLCASRHTADTEAFFGQGTRLTVV.

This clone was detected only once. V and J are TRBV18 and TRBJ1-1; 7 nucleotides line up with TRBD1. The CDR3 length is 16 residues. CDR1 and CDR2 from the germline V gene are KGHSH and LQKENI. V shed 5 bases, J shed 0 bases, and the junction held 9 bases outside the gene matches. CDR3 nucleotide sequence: TGTGCCAGCTCATCCGGGACAGTCTCCATGAACACTGAAGCTTTCTTT. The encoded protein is CASSSGTVSMNTEAFF.

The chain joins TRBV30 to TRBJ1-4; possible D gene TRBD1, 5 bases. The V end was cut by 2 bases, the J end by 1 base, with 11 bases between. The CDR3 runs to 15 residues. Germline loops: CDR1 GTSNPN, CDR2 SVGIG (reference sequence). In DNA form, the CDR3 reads TGTGCCTGGAGTCCTACGGGGGTAACTAATGAAAAACTGTTTTTT. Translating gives CAWSPTGVTNEKLFF. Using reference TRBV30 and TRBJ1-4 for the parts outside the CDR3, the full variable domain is SQTIHQWPATLVQPVGSPLSLECTVEGTSNPNLYWYRQAAGRGLQLLFYSVGIGQISSEVPQNLSASRPQDRQFILSSKKLLLSDSGFYLCAWSPTGVTNEKLFFGSGTQLSVL.

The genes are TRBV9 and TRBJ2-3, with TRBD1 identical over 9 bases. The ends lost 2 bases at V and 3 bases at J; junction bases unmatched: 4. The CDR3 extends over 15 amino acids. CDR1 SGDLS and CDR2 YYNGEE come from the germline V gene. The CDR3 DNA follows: TGTGCCAGCAGCGTCTCCGGGACAGGGACAGATACGCAGTATTTT. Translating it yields CASSVSGTGTDTQYF.

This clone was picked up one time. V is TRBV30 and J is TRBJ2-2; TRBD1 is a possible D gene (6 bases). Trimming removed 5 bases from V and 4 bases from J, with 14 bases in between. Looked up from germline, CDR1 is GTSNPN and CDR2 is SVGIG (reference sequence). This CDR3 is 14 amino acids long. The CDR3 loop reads CAWDTRRGTGELFF. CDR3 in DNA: TGTGCCTGGGATACCCGCAGGGGCACCGGGGAGCTGTTTTTT.

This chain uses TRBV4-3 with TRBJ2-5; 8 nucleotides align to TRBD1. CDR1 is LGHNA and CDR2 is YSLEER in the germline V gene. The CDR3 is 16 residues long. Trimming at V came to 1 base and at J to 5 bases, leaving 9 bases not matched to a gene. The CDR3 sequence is CASSQVHGQGYETQYF. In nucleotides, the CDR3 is TGCGCCAGCAGCCAAGTTCACGGACAGGGATATGAGACCCAGTACTTC.

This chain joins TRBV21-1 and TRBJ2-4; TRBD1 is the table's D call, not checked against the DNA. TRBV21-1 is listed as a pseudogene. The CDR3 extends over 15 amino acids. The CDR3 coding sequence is TGTGCCAGCAGCATTAGGACAAAAGCCAAAAACATTCAGTACTTC. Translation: CASSIRTKAKNIQYF.

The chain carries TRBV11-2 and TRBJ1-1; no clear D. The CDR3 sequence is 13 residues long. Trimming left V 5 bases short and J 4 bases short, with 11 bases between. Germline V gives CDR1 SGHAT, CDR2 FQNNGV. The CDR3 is CASSPLRSTEAFF. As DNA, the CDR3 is TGTGCCAGCAGCCCCCTGAGGAGCACTGAAGCTTTCTTT.

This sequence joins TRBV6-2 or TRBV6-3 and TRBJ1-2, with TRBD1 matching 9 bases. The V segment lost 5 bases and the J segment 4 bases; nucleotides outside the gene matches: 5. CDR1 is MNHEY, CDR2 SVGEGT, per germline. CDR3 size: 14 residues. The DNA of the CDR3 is TGTGCCAGCAGTCTCCAGGGACAGGGCTATGGCTACACCTTC. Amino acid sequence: CASSLQGQGYGYTF.

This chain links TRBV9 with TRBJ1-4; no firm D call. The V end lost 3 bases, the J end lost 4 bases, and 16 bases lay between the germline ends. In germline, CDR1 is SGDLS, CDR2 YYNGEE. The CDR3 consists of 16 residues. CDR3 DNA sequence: TGTGCCAGCAGCGCCAGATCAGGACTGGTTAATGAAAAACTGTTTTTT. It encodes CASSARSGLVNEKLFF.

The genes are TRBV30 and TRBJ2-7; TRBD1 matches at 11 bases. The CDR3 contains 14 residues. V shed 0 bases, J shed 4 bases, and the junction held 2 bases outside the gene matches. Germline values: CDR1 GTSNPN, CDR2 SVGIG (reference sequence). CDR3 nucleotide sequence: TGTGCCTGGAGTGTCGGGACAGGGGGATACGAGCAGTACTTC. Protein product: CAWSVGTGGYEQYF. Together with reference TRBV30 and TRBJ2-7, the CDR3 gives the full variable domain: SQTIHQWPATLVQPVGSPLSLECTVEGTSNPNLYWYRQAAGRGLQLLFYSVGIGQISSEVPQNLSASRPQDRQFILSSKKLLLSDSGFYLCAWSVGTGGYEQYFGPGTRLTVT.

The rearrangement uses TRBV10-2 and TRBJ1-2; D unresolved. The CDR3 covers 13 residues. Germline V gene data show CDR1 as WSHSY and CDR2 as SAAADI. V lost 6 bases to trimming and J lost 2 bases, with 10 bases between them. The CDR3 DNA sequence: TGCGCCAGCAGGAGAAGACTAAACTATGGCTACACCTTC. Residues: CASRRRLNYGYTF.

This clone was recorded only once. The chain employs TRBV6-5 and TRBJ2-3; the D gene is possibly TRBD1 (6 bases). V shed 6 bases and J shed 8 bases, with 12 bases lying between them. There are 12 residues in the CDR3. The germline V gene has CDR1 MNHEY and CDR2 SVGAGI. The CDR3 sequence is CASSRKGGTQYF. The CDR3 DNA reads TGTGCCAGCAGCCGAAAAGGGGGTACGCAGTATTTT.

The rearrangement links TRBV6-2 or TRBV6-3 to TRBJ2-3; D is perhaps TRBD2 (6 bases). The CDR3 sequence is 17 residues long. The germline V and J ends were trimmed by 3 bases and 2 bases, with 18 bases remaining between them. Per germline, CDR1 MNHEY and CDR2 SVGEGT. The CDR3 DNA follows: TGTGCCAGCAGTTATCCCCTTTTGGGGGGACCCACAGATACGCAGTATTTT. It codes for CASSYPLLGGPTDTQYF.

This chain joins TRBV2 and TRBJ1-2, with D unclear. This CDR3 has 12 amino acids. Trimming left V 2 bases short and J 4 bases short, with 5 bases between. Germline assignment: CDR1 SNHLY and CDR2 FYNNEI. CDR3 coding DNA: TGTGCCAGCAGTGAAACCAGCTATGGCTACACCTTC. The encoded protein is CASSETSYGYTF.

The CDR3 region is CASSGAWGGSTDTQYF. The CDR3 DNA follows: TGTGCCAGCAGCGGTGCATGGGGGGGAAGCACAGATACGCAGTATTTT. The chain combines TRBV9 with TRBJ2-3, with TRBD2 matching 7 bases. This CDR3 has 16 residues. J gave up 0 bases and V 3 bases, and 7 bases lay outside the gene matches. Looked up from germline, CDR1 is SGDLS and CDR2 is YYNGEE.

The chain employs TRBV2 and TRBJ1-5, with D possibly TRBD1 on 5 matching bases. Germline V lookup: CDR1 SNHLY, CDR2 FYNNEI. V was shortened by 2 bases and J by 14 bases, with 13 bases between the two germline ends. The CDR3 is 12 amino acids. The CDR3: CASSERRGQEHF. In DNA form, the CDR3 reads TGTGCCAGCAGTGAAAGGCGGGGCCAGGAGCATTTT.

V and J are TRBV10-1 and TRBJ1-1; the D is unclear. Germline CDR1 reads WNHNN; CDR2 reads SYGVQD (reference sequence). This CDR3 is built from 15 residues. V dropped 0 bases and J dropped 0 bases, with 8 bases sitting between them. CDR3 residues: CASSESTTMNTEAFF. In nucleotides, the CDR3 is TGCGCCAGCAGTGAGTCGACTACGATGAACACTGAAGCTTTCTTT.

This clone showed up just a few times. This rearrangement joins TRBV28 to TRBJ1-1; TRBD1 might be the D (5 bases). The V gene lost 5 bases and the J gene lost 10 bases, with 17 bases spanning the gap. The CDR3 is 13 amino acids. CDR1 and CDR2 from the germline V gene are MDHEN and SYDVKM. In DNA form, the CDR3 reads TGTGCCAGCAGTACTGGACAAAGGAAGAGAGCTTTCTTT. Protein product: CASSTGQRKRAFF.

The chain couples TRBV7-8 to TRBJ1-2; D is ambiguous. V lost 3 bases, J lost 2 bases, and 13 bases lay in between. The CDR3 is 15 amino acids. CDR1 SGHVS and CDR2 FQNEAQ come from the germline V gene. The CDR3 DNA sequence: TGTGCCAGCAGCTTGGCTACCGGTGTAAACTATGGCTACACCTTC. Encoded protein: CASSLATGVNYGYTF.

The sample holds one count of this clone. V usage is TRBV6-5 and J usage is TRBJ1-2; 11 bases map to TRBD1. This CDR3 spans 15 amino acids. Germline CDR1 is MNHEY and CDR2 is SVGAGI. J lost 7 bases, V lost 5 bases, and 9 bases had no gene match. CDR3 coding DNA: TGTGCCAGCAGTCCCCACCGGGACAGGGGGTCTGGCTACACCTTC. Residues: CASSPHRDRGSGYTF.

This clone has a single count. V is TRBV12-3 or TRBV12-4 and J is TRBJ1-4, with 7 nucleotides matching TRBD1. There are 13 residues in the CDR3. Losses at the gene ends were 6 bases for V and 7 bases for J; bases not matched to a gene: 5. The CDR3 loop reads CASRIAGGEKLFF. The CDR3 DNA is TGTGCCAGCAGGATCGCAGGGGGTGAAAAACTGTTTTTT.

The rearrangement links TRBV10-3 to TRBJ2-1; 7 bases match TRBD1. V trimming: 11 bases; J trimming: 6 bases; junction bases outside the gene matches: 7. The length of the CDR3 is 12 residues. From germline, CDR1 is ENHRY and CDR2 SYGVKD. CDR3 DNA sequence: TGTGCCGCTCAGGGGGACAGCAATGAGCAGTTCTTC. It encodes CAAQGDSNEQFF.

This CDR3 reads CASSDRGHNYGYTF. CDR3 nucleotide sequence: TGTGCCAGCAGCGACAGGGGGCATAACTATGGCTACACCTTC. This chain links TRBV13 with TRBJ1-2; 10 nucleotides line up with TRBD1. V dropped 5 bases and J dropped 1; count of bases not matched to a gene: 1. Germline V gene lookup returns CDR1 PRHDT and CDR2 FYEKMQ (reference sequence). This CDR3 has 14 residues.

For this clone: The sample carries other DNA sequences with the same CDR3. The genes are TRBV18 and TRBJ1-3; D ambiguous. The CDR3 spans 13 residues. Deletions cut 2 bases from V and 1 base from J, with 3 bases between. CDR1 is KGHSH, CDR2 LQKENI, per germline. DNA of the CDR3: TGTGCCAGCTCACCATCTTCTGGAAACACCATATATTTT. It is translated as CASSPSSGNTIYF.

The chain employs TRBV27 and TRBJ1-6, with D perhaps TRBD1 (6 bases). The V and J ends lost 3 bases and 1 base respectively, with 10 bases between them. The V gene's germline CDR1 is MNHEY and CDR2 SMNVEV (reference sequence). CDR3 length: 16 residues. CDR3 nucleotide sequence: TGTGCCAGCAGTTTCAACAGGGCGTCCTATAATTCACCCCTCCACTTT. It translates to CASSFNRASYNSPLHF.